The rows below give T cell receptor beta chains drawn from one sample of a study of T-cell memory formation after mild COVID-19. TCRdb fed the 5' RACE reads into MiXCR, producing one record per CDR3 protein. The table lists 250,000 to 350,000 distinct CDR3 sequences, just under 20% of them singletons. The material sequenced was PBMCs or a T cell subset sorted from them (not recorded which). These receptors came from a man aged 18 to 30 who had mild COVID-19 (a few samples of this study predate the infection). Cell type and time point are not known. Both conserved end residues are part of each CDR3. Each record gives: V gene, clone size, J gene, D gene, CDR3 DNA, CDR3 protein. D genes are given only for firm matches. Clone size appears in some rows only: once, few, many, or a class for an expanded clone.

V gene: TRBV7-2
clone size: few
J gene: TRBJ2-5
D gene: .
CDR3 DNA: TGTGCCAGCAGCTTAGGTCCCGGGGTGCCGGAGACCCAGTACTTC
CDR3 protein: CASSLGPGVPETQYF

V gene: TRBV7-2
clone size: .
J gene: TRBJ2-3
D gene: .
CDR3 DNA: TGTGCCAGCAGCTTATACTGGAGCACAGATACGCAGTATTTT
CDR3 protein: CASSLYWSTDTQYF

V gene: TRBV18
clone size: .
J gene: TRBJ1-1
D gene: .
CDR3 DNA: TGTGCCAGCTCACCGTCTAACCTAATGAACACTGAAGCTTTCTTT
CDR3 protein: CASSPSNLMNTEAFF

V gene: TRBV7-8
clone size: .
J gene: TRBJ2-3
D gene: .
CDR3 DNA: TGTGCCAGCAGCTTAGTTGGGGTTCGAGGAGATACGCAGTATTTT
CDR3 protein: CASSLVGVRGDTQYF

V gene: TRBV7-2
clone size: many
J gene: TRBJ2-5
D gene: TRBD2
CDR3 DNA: TGTGCCAGCAGCTTACAGCGGGGGCGTGAGACCCAGTACTTC
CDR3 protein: CASSLQRGRETQYF

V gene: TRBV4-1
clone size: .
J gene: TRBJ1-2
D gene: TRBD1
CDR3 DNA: TGCGCCAGCAGCCAAGTCTCGGTTAGACGGGGACAGGTAAACCGATCAGCTAACTATGGCTACACCTTC
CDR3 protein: CASSQVSVRRGQVNRSANYGYTF

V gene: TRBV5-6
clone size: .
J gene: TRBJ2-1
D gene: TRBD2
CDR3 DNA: TGTGCCAGCAGCATCATTAGCGGGCGCTCCTACAATGAGCAGTTCTTC
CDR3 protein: CASSIISGRSYNEQFF

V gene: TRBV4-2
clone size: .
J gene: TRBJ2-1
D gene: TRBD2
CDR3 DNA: TGTGCCAGCAGCTACGGACTAGCGGATAACTCCTACAATGAGCAGTTCTTC
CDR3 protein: CASSYGLADNSYNEQFF

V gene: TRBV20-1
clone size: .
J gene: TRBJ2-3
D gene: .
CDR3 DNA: TGCAGTGCTCCGAGTAACACCGGCACAGATACGCAGTATTTT
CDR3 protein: CSAPSNTGTDTQYF

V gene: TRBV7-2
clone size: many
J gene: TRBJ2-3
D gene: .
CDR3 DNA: TGTGCCAGCAGCTTAGATTACTTCTCCACAGATACGCAGTATTTT
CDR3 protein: CASSLDYFSTDTQYF

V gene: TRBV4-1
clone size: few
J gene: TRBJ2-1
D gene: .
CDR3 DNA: TGCGCCAGCAGCCAACGTCCCCCAGCGGCTAGCTCCTACAATGAGCAGTTCTTC
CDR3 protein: CASSQRPPAASSYNEQFF

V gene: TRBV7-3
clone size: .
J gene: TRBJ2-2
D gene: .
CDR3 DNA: TGTGCCAGCAGCCCCGGACAGCACACCGGGGAGCTGTTTTTT
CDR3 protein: CASSPGQHTGELFF

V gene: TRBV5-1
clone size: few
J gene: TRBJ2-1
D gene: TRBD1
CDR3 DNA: TGCGCCAGCAGCTTGCCGGGACAGTTCAATGAGCAGTTCTTC
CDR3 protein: CASSLPGQFNEQFF

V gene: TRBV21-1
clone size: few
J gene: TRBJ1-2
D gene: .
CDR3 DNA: TGTGCCAGCAGCATTTTACTAAACTATGGCTACACCTTC
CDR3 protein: CASSILLNYGYTF

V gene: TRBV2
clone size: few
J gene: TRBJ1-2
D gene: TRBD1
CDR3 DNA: TGTGCCAGCAGTCGACAGGGGACAAACTATGGCTACACCTTC
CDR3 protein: CASSRQGTNYGYTF

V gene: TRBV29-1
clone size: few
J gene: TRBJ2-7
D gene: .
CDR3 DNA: TGCAGCGTTGAAGATCCCGGCCGATCCTCCTACGAGCAGTACTTC
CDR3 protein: CSVEDPGRSSYEQYF

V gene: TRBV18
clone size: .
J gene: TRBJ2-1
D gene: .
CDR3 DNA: TGTGCCAGCTCCCGGGACCGCTACAATGAGCAGTTCTTC
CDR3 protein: CASSRDRYNEQFF

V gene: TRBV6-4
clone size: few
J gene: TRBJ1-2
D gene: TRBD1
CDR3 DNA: TGTGCCAGCAGTGACAACAGGGGAAATGGCTACACCTTC
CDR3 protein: CASSDNRGNGYTF

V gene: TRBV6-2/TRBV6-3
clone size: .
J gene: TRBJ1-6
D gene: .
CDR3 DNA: TGTGCCAGCAGTTGGCTTGGGACCGATACTGATTCACCCCTCCACTTT
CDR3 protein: CASSWLGTDTDSPLHF